This TCR beta chain was found in a study of early T cells in non-severe SARS-CoV-2 infection. This CDR3 comprises 15 residues. The V gene's germline CDR1 is LGHDT and CDR2 YNNKEL (reference sequence). V lost 4 bases and J lost 6; bases outside the gene matches: 8. Unique molecular identifiers (one per individual cDNA molecule) were attached. TCRdb ran MiXCR on the 5' RACE reads and lists one entry per CDR3 protein. The sample consists of 25,000 to 30,000 distinct CDR3 sequences, 6% to 7.5% of them appearing once. This clonotype was seen many times. Sequences were derived from whole blood, sampled at baseline. The chain combines TRBV3-1 with TRBJ2-2, with 7 bases that match TRBD1. This receptor was taken from an adult who was a healthcare worker with PCR-confirmed SARS-CoV-2 infection or an uninfected control (not recorded which). CDR3 nucleotides: TGTGCCAGCAGCCCCCCTACAGGGGCGTCCGGGGAGCTGTTTTTT. Residues: CASSPPTGASGELFF.